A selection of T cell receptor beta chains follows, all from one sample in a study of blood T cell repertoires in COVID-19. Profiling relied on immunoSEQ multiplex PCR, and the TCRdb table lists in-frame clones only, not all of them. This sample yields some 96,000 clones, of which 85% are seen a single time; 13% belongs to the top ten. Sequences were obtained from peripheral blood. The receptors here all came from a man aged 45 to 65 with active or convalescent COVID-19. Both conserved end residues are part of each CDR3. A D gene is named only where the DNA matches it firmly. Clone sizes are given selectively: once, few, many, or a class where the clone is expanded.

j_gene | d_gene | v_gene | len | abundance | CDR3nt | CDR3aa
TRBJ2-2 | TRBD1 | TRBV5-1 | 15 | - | TGCGCCAGCAGCAGCGGACAGGGGGACACCGGGGAGCTGTTTTTT | CASSSGQGDTGELFF
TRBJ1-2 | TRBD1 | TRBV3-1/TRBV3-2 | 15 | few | TGTGCCAGCAGTCCCCCCGGGACAGGGGTTTATGGCTACACCTTC | CASSPPGTGVYGYTF
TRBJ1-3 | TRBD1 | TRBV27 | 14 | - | TGTGCCAGCAGTTTACAGGGGGCTGGAAACACCATATATTTT | CASSLQGAGNTIYF
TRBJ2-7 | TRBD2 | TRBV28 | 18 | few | TGTGCCAGCAGTTCATTCGGAACGAGCGGGAGTTCCCCCGCCGAGCAGTACTTC | CASSSFGTSGSSPAEQYF
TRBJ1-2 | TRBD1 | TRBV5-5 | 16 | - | TGTGCCAGCAGCTTGGGCGTACAGGGGACCCTCTATGGCTACACCTTC | CASSLGVQGTLYGYTF
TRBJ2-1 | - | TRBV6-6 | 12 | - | TGTGCCAGCAGTTACCGCCGGGAGGAGCAGTTCTTC | CASSYRREEQFF
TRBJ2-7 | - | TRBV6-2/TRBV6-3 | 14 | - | TGTGCCAGCAGTTACGTAGCGCCTTCGGGCGAGCAGTACTTC | CASSYVAPSGEQYF
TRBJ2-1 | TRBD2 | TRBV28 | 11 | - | TGTCTGGCGGGAGGCTACAATGAGCAGTTCTTC | CLAGGYNEQFF
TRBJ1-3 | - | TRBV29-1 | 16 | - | TGCAGCGTGACCGGACCACAGGGCGGTTTTGGAAACACCATATATTTT | CSVTGPQGGFGNTIYF
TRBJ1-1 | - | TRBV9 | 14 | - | TGTGCCAGCAGCGTAGAAGGCCGGGACACTGAAGCTTTCTTT | CASSVEGRDTEAFF
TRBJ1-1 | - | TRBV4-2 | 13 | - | TGTGCCAGCAGCCAAGATTCGGGGGCTGAAGCTTTCTTT | CASSQDSGAEAFF
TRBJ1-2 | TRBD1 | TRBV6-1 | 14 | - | TGTGCCAGCAGTGAACGACAGGGTAACTATGGCTACACCTTC | CASSERQGNYGYTF
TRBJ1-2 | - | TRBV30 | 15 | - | TGTGCCTGGAGTGCGACAGGAAATAGTAACTATGGCTACACCTTC | CAWSATGNSNYGYTF
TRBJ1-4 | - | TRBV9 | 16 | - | TGTGCCAGCAGCGTAGCGCCAGGGCAGATTAATGAAAAACTGTTTTTT | CASSVAPGQINEKLFF
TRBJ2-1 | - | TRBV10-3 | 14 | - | TGTGCCATCAGCCCCGACACTTACTACAATGAGCAGTTCTTC | CAISPDTYYNEQFF
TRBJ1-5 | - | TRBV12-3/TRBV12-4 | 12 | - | TGTGCCAGCACCACCTCGCGTCAGCCCCAGCATTTT | CASTTSRQPQHF
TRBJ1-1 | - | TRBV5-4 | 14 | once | TGTGCCAGCAGCTTGGTGGGTGCGGACACTGAAGCTTTCTTT | CASSLVGADTEAFF
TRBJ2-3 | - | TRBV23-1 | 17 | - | TGCGCCAGCAGTCAAGGGGGAGGAGTTCGTAGCACAGATACGCAGTATTTT | CASSQGGGVRSTDTQYF
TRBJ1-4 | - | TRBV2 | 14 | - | TGTGCCAGCAGTGAAGCTACAATTAATGAAAAACTGTTTTTT | CASSEATINEKLFF
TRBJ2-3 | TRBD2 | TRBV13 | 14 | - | TGTGCCAGCAGCCCCTCGAGCGGGGGGAATACGCAGTATTTT | CASSPSSGGNTQYF
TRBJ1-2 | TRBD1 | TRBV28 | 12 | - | TGTGCCAGCAACTCTCAGGGGGCTAGCTACACCTTC | CASNSQGASYTF
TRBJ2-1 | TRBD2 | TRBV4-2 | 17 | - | TGTGCCAGCAGCCACACGCCACTAGCGGGAGAGAAGAATGAGCAGTTCTTC | CASSHTPLAGEKNEQFF
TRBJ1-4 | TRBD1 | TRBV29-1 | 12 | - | TGCAGCGTTGGGAGACAGGGAGAAAAACTGTTTTTT | CSVGRQGEKLFF
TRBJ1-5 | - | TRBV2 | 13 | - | TGTGCCAGCGAGCGGGGAAGCAATCAGCCCCAGCATTTT | CASERGSNQPQHF
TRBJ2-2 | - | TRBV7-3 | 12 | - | TGTGCCAGCAGCCTCGACACCGGGGAGCTGTTTTTT | CASSLDTGELFF
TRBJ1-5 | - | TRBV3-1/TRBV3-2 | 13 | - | TGTGCCAGCAGCCAAGGTCTTGATCAGCCCCAGCATTTT | CASSQGLDQPQHF
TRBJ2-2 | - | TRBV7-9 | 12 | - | TGTGCCAGCAGCTTCCAGGGCGGGGAGCTGTTTTTT | CASSFQGGELFF
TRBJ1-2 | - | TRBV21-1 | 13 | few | TGTGCCAGCAGAAAAACAGGGCACGATGGCTACACCTTC | CASRKTGHDGYTF
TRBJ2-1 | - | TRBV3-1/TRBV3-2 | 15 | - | TGTGCCAGCAGCCAAGCGGGAGCCCCTTACAATGAGCAGTTCTTC | CASSQAGAPYNEQFF
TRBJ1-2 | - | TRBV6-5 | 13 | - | TGTGCCAGCAGTTACTCCAGACAGAATGGCTACACCTTC | CASSYSRQNGYTF
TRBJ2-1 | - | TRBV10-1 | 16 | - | TGCGCCAGCAGTGAGTCTTTTGGCGGAACCTACAATGAGCAGTTCTTC | CASSESFGGTYNEQFF
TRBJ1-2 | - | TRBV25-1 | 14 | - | TGTGCCAGCAGTGAAGGGGGACTATTGCCGGGCTACACCTTC | CASSEGGLLPGYTF
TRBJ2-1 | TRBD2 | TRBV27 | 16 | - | TGTGCCAGCAGGTTCCAAGCGGGAGACCTCTACAATGAGCAGTTCTTC | CASRFQAGDLYNEQFF
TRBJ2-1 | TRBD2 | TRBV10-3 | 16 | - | TGTGCCACCCAGTTCCAGGCGGGAGCCCGTGGGGATGAGCAGTTCTTC | CATQFQAGARGDEQFF
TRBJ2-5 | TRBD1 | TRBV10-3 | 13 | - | TGTGCCATCAGTCCGGGACAGGGGGAGACCCAGTACTTC | CAISPGQGETQYF
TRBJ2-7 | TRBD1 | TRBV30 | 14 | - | TGTGCCTGGAGTCAGGGGGACAGTACCTACGAGCAGTACTTC | CAWSQGDSTYEQYF